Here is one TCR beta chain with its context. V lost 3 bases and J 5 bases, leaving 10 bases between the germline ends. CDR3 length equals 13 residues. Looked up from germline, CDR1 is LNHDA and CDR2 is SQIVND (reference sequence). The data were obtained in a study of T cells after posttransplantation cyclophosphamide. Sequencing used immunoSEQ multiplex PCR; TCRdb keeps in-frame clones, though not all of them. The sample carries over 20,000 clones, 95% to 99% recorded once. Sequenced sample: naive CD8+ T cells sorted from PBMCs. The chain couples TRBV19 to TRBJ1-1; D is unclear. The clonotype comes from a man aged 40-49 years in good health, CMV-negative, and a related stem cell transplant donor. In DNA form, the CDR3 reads TGTGCCAGTAGTATTTGGCCGGGTACTGAAGCTTTCTTT. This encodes CASSIWPGTEAFF.